This entry lists 17 T cell receptor beta chains sequenced from one sample in a study of blood T cell repertoires in COVID-19. Some clones are missing from TCRdb's copy, which holds only in-frame ones; the method was immunoSEQ multiplex PCR. The sample includes about 330,000 clones, about 87% seen only once; the top ten take roughly 5.3%. The sample taken for sequencing was PBMCs or T cells enriched from blood (not recorded which). The receptors were sampled from a woman under 40 who had recovered from COVID-19.

The chain carries TRBV11-3 and TRBJ2-3; D might be TRBD1 (6 bases). Germline V gene data show CDR1 as SGHNT and CDR2 as YENEEA. V was pared by 2 bases and J by 6 bases, with 18 bases between. CDR3 size: 16 residues. This CDR3 reads CASSLSTDLGGDTQYF. CDR3 coding DNA: TGTGCCAGCAGCTTATCTACAGACCTTGGGGGCGATACGCAGTATTTT.

This clone was found once. The chain joins TRBV13 to TRBJ1-2; the D is unclear. The CDR3 totals 14 residues. V lost 0 bases and J 8 bases, leaving 13 bases between the germline ends. Per germline, CDR1 PRHDT and CDR2 FYEKMQ (reference sequence). CDR3 coding DNA: TGTGCCAGCAGCTTAGGCCTGAAAAGCGGGGGCTACACCTTC. Translated, it gives CASSLGLKSGGYTF.

The rearrangement uses TRBV6-5 and TRBJ1-2; D is uncertain. Trimming took 4 bases from V and 2 from J, leaving 8 bases between them. The length of the CDR3 is 13 residues. Per the germline V gene, CDR1 is MNHEY and CDR2 is SVGAGI. The DNA for the CDR3 is TGTGCCAGCAGTTTAGCCCTCAACTATGGCTACACCTTC. Translated, it gives CASSLALNYGYTF.

This chain connects TRBV10-3 to TRBJ2-3; tentative D call: TRBD2 (5 bases). CDR1 and CDR2 from the germline V gene are ENHRY and SYGVKD. CDR3 length: 15 residues. V dropped 2 bases and J dropped 0 bases, with 9 bases sitting between them. CDR3 bases: TGTGCCATCAGTGAGGGCGGGCCTAGCACAGATACGCAGTATTTT. It specifies CAISEGGPSTDTQYF.

V gene TRBV20-1 combines with J gene TRBJ2-5; the D is unclear. CDR3 length: 10 residues. The germline gives CDR1 DFQATT, CDR2 SNEGSKA (reference sequence). CDR3 sequence reads: CRVREETQYF. DNA for the CDR3: TGCAGGGTACGAGAGGAGACCCAGTACTTC.

The rearrangement links TRBV7-9 to TRBJ1-1; D call uncertain. V was clipped by 4 bases and J by 11 bases, with 17 bases between them. This CDR3 region has 13 residues. Germline V gene data show CDR1 as SEHNR and CDR2 as FQNEAQ (reference sequence). The CDR3 DNA sequence: TGTGCCAGCAGCTCAATATCCGGGATGGAGGCTTTCTTT. Its protein is CASSSISGMEAFF.

The V call is TRBV2, the J call TRBJ1-1; D unresolved. V was pared by 5 bases and J by 1 base, with 5 bases between. Germline V lookup: CDR1 SNHLY, CDR2 FYNNEI. The CDR3 loop spans 12 amino acids. CDR3 sequence: CASSFRNTEAFF. The DNA for the CDR3 is TGTGCCAGCAGTTTCAGGAACACTGAAGCTTTCTTT. The full variable domain, its missing parts supplied by reference TRBV2 and TRBJ1-1, is EPEVTQTPSHQVTQMGQEVILRCVPISNHLYFYWYRQILGQKVEFLVSFYNNEISEKSEIFDDQFSVERPDGSNFTLKIRSTKLEDSAMYFCASSFRNTEAFFGQGTRLTVV.

V usage is TRBV19 and J usage is TRBJ2-7, with TRBD1 identical over 10 bases. V lost 5 bases and J lost 2; bases outside the gene matches: 6. The germline V gene has CDR1 LNHDA and CDR2 SQIVND (reference sequence). There are 15 residues in the CDR3. CDR3: CASSWAGTGAYEQYF. As DNA, the CDR3 is TGTGCCAGTAGTTGGGCAGGGACAGGGGCCTACGAGCAGTACTTC.

Concerning this clone: The same CDR3 can be traced to other DNA sequences in this sample. The chain is built from TRBV19 and TRBJ1-2; 8 bases align to TRBD1. The CDR3 totals 12 residues. V shed 3 bases, J shed 7 bases, and the junction held 1 base outside the gene matches. CDR1 and CDR2 (germline): LNHDA, SQIVND (reference sequence). The CDR3 here is CASSIGQGGYTF. In DNA form, the CDR3 reads TGTGCCAGTAGTATCGGACAGGGTGGCTACACCTTC.

The chain joins TRBV30 to TRBJ1-6, with D hard to call. From germline, CDR1 is GTSNPN and CDR2 SVGIG (reference sequence). The CDR3 is 15 amino acids. V was cut by 2 bases and J by 0 bases, with 8 bases left in between. This CDR3 is CAWSPPGSYNSPLHF. CDR3 DNA sequence: TGTGCCTGGAGTCCACCCGGCTCCTATAATTCACCCCTCCACTTT.

This rearrangement joins TRBV5-1 to TRBJ2-7, with 9 bases aligning to TRBD1. Germline V gene lookup returns CDR1 SGHRS and CDR2 YFSETQ. V dropped 7 bases and J dropped 0; count of bases not matched to a gene: 2. This CDR3 has 13 residues. The DNA of the CDR3 is TGCGCCAGCGGACAGGGGAGCTCCTACGAGCAGTACTTC. Translated, it gives CASGQGSSYEQYF. Full variable domain (missing parts from reference TRBV5-1 and TRBJ2-7): KAGVTQTPRYLIKTRGQQVTLSCSPISGHRSVSWYQQTPGQGLQFLFEYFSETQRNKGNFPGRFSGRQFSNSRSEMNVSTLELGDSALYLCASGQGSSYEQYFGPGTRLTVT.

CDR3 nucleotides: TGTGCCAGCAGCGGGGCGGGGGGGCCCTACAATGAGCAGTTCTTC. As protein: CASSGAGGPYNEQFF. The chain uses TRBV3-1 (or the pseudogene TRBV3-2) and TRBJ2-1; the match to TRBD2 covers 9 bases. The CDR3 covers 15 residues. Trimming took 5 bases from V and 2 from J; bases not matched to a gene: 4. CDR1 and CDR2 (germline): LGHDT, YNNKEL (reference sequence).

The chain employs TRBV12-3 or TRBV12-4 and TRBJ1-5; D is ambiguous. The CDR3 is 13 amino acids. Trimming removed 5 bases at V and 5 bases at J, with 10 bases between. The CDR3 protein is CASSPLTDQPQHF. The CDR3 DNA reads TGTGCCAGCAGTCCTCTTACGGATCAGCCCCAGCATTTT.

The V gene is TRBV6-5, the J gene TRBJ1-2; D is uncertain. There are 13 residues in the CDR3. V lost 5 bases to trimming and J lost 2 bases, with 9 bases between them. CDR1 MNHEY and CDR2 SVGAGI come from the germline V gene. The CDR3 loop reads CASSRGTNYGYTF. The CDR3 nucleotides are TGTGCCAGCAGTCGCGGAACCAACTATGGCTACACCTTC.

The rearrangement links TRBV7-9 to TRBJ2-1; D gene ambiguous. CDR1 and CDR2 (germline): SEHNR, FQNEAQ (reference sequence). The V end was cut by 5 bases, the J end by 8 bases, with 16 bases between. The CDR3 is made up of 14 amino acids. The DNA for the CDR3 is TGTGCCAGCAGCCTCCCCCCCGGCACAGATGAGCAGTTCTTC. Translated: CASSLPPGTDEQFF.

This clone was found once. This chain links TRBV7-2 with TRBJ1-1; perhaps TRBD1 as D (6 bases). Trimming shortened V by 5 bases and J by 0 bases, and 13 bases separated the two germline ends. Germline V gives CDR1 SGHTA, CDR2 FQGNSA. The CDR3 contains 15 residues. In DNA form, the CDR3 reads TGTGCCAGCAGCCCTCAGACAGGAATGAACACTGAAGCTTTCTTT. Protein product: CASSPQTGMNTEAFF.

The V and J genes are TRBV4-2 and TRBJ1-5, with D perhaps TRBD1 (6 bases). Germline CDR1 LGHNA, CDR2 YNFKEQ. CDR3 size: 18 residues. V shed 3 bases and J shed 7 bases, with 25 bases lying between them. The CDR3 DNA reads TGTGCCAGCAGCCAGGCCGTCGAGGGGGACAAGGCAAGCCAGCCCCAGCATTTT. It codes for CASSQAVEGDKASQPQHF.